What follows is one TCR beta chain and its context. Original analysis: Estimation of nucleated cell counts relied on the amplification of reference gene primers. TCRdb's table, derived via immunoSEQ multiplex PCR, lists solely in-frame clones and lacks some. V and J calls and clone size are copied from that table; D and trimming were computed from the DNA. The data contain some 170,000 clones, 84% of them singletons. The sample is drawn from a study of blood T cell repertoires in COVID-19. This CDR3 contains 14 residues. The V gene's germline CDR1 is LGHDT and CDR2 YNNKEL (reference sequence). Between the trimmed V and J ends, which lost 6 bases and 1 base, there was a span of 12 bases.

The receptor was isolated from a man aged 45 to 65 who had recovered from COVID-19. Input material: PBMCs or T cells enriched from blood (not recorded which). The J gene is TRBJ1-1, the V gene TRBV3-1 (or the pseudogene TRBV3-2); tentatively, D is TRBD1 (5 bases). CDR3 sequence: CASREQAPNTEAFF. DNA of the CDR3: TGTGCCAGCAGGGAACAGGCGCCGAACACTGAAGCTTTCTTT.